This section outlines one TCR beta chain sequence together with its context. There is no known antigen for this receptor. Per-base quality was not reported, and no clone a single base away is much larger than it. The sample's treatment or condition label, decoded: allogeneic hematopoietic cell transplantation with graft depleted of TCRalphabeta T cells and CD19 B cells. TCRalphabeta/CD19-depleted allogeneic hematopoietic cell grafts were given to the transplant recipients, all of whom were children. This entry is derived from a study of T-cell reconstitution after alpha-beta-depleted transplantation in children (dated by TCRdb to about 2016). Regarding the complete study: T-cell immune reconstitution after TCRalphabeta/CD19-depleted allogeneic hematopoietic cell transplantation in children was quantitatively tracked in the study by means of TCR repertoire profiling. Overall study outcomes, separate from this receptor: In some patients, the high TCRbeta diversity seen at day 60 was put down to recipient T cells and intrathymic progenitors that had survived conditioning. Over subsequent months, a decline in hyperexpanded clone frequencies was noted, and after one year, T-cell counts and TCRbeta diversity were mostly ascribed to newly produced T cells. About two months after transplant, the apparently early recovery of alphabetaT-cell counts reportedly depended on just several hundred clones that had expanded rapidly and came from non-depleted graft cells.

Receptors were amplified or captured by PCR. TCRdb shows the sequencer as Illumina HiSeq 2500. Molecular barcoding was employed in the preparation of TCR libraries, with unique molecular identifiers being used to normalize TCRbeta repertoire quantification. TCRdb handled the public reads itself, with Q25 trimming in fastp and clone calling in MiXCR, and kept productive beta chains. Every entry covers one CDR3 protein and lists the most common genes and DNA from its rows. Across this sample there are fewer than 250,000 distinct CDR3 sequences, with about a sixth seen only once. The top ten hold 40% to 50% of the sample. CDR1 and CDR2 are drawn from the germline V gene: SGHVS, FQNEAQ. The trim is 3 bases for V and 7 bases for J, with a gap of 9 bases between the germline ends. The CDR3 has 13 amino acids, counting the end cysteine and phenylalanine. Solely the CDR3 DNA is kept, with 39 bases framed from the first base.

The TCR sequence derives from a male patient aged 2 to 9 who had a stem cell transplant for acute lymphoblastic leukemia, so the T cells may come from the graft donor. The V and J genes are TRBV7-8 and TRBJ2-2; too little of a D gene remains to name it. Source: PBMCs, mostly from graft donor cells, taken 360 days after TCRalphabeta/CD19-depleted stem cell transplant. The CDR3: CASSFDLDGELFF. The DNA reads TGTGCCAGCAGCTTCGATTTGGACGGGGAGCTGTTTTTT.